This is a list of T cell receptor beta chains from one sample in a study of OX40 agonist ivuxolimab in advanced cancers. The assay was immunoSEQ multiplex PCR, and TCRdb's table has in-frame clones only and misses some. The table lists tens of thousands of clones, around 87% of them singletons. The specimen was CD4+ or CD8+ T cells sorted from blood, collected in a trial of the OX40 agonist ivuxolimab. Every receptor here comes from an adult with an advanced solid tumor such as melanoma, head and neck, liver or kidney cancer. The CDR3 runs from the conserved cysteine through the conserved F or W. The order of the fields is J gene, V gene, CDR3 length, CDR3 protein.

>TRBJ1-4|TRBV30|14
CAWDRTAEGEKLFF
>TRBJ2-3|TRBV27|16
CASSSLASNSTDTQYF
>TRBJ1-1|TRBV4-2|14
CASSHAGGNTEAFF
>TRBJ2-7|TRBV11-2|14
CASSLVTGTYEQYF
>TRBJ2-7|TRBV5-6|13
CASSPGAGYEQYF
>TRBJ2-3|TRBV19|17
CASSILRPTGGTDTQYF
>TRBJ1-2|TRBV19|15
CASSSLTGMGYGYTF
>TRBJ2-3|TRBV30|16
CAWSSDRWTSTDTQYF
>TRBJ1-5|TRBV6-5|15
CASSYSLGSNQPQHF
>TRBJ1-2|TRBV25-1|14
CASSDYSVDYGYTF
>TRBJ2-7|TRBV11-2|14
CASSLSEMAYEQYF
>TRBJ2-3|TRBV5-1|16
CASSLETSGRTDTQYF
>TRBJ1-2|TRBV18|18
CASSPRGTGGTANYGYTF
>TRBJ2-5|TRBV28|13
CASLNGGQETQYF
>TRBJ2-3|TRBV7-6|15
CASSSDLTSTDTQYF
>TRBJ2-3|TRBV7-9|14
CASSQNQGEDTQYF
>TRBJ1-2|TRBV11-2|13
CASSLGENYGYTF
>TRBJ2-5|TRBV5-1|14
CASSFTGIGETQYF
>NA|TRBV10-3|14
CAISDPGRGYEQYF
>TRBJ1-3|TRBV7-3|17
CASSLSGQLSSGNTIYF
>TRBJ1-3|TRBV13|11
CATLWGNTIYF
>TRBJ1-1|TRBV18|15
CASSTQSNPNTEAFF
>TRBJ2-7|TRBV9|13
CASSVGLSYEQYF
>TRBJ1-1|TRBV6-1|14
CASRAGTVNTEAFF
>TRBJ2-1|TRBV7-3|15
CASSPIGTSGNEQFF
>TRBJ2-7|TRBV28|12
CASSWADYEQYF
>TRBJ2-2|TRBV7-9|15
CASSLALGDTGELFF
>TRBJ2-3|TRBV28|18
CASSLGSTSGGATDTQYF
>TRBJ2-5|TRBV5-4|13
CASRPQVSETQYF
>TRBJ1-4|TRBV7-2|15
CASSSRTGLGEKLFF
>TRBJ2-1|TRBV15|13
CATSRDSHNEQFF
>TRBJ2-2|TRBV14|15
CASSQELGNTGELFF
>TRBJ1-2|TRBV5-4|16
CASSLAGTGRNYGYTF
>TRBJ2-1|TRBV5-3|16
CARSRLSTSGINEQFF
>TRBJ2-7|TRBV4-1|15
CASSQEGAGFYEQYF
>TRBJ1-1|TRBV5-1|14
CASSAFQANTEAFF
>TRBJ2-3|TRBV7-3|16
CASSLLAGASTDTQYF
>TRBJ1-1|TRBV5-1|14
CASSTGQADTEAFF
>TRBJ2-3|TRBV7-2|13
CASSLAPADTQYF
>TRBJ1-5|TRBV7-9|13
CASSPSVEQPQHF
>TRBJ1-4|TRBV7-9|14
CASSLGGAREKLFF
>TRBJ2-5|TRBV11-2|13
CASSFSGSGTQYF
>TRBJ1-1|TRBV7-2|14
CASSFWGVNTEAFF
>TRBJ1-5|TRBV6-1|16
CASSEITGTSNQPQHF
>TRBJ1-5|TRBV7-4|15
CASSLAGQFEQPQHF
>TRBJ2-3|TRBV7-9|16
CASSLDPILVSYTQYF
>TRBJ2-3|TRBV7-9|17
CASSPLKTSGVTDTQYF
>TRBJ1-2|TRBV4-1|16
CASSQAGTGSNYGYTF
>TRBJ2-1|TRBV10-1|13
CASKESQGNEQFF
>TRBJ2-3|TRBV18|14
CASSRGAAADTQYF
>TRBJ1-2|TRBV25-1|16
CAAYGQLGTSNYGYTF
>TRBJ2-5|TRBV28|14
CASSSQQGPETQYF
>TRBJ2-1|TRBV5-1|15
CASSPEGDSYNEQFF
>NA|TRBV11-2|11
CASSSTYEQYF